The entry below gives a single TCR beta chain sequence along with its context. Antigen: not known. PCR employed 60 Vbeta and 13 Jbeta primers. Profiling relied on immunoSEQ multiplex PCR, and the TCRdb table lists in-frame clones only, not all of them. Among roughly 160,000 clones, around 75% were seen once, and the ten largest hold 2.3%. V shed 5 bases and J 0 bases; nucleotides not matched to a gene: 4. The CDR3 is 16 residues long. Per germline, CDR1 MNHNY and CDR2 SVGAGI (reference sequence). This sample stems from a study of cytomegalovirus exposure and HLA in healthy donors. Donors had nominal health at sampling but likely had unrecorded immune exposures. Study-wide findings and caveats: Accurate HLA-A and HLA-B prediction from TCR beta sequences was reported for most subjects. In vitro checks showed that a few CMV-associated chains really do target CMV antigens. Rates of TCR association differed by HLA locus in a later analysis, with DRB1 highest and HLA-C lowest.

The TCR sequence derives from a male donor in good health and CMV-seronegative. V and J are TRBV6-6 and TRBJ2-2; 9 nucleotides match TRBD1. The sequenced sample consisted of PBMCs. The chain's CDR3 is CASSKQGATNTGELFF. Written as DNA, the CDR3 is TGTGCCAGCAGTAAACAGGGGGCTACGAACACCGGGGAGCTGTTTTTT.